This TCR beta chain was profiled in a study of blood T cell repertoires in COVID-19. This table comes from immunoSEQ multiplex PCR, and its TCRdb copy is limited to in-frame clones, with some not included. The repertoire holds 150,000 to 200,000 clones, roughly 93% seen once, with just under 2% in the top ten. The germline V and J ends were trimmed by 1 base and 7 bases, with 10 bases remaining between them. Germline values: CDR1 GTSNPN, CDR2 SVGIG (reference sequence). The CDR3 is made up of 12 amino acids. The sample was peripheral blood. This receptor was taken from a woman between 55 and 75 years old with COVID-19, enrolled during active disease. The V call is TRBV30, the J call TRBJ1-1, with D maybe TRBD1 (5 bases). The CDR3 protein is CAWSARTGEAFF. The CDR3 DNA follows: TGTGCCTGGAGTGCCCGAACAGGTGAAGCTTTCTTT.